This is a list of T cell receptor beta chains from one sample in a study of T-cell memory formation after mild COVID-19. One entry per CDR3 protein, called by TCRdb with MiXCR from the 5' RACE reads. The sample lists 450,000 or so distinct CDR3 sequences, approximately 23% occurring once. The sequenced material came from PBMCs or a T cell subset sorted from them (not recorded which). The receptors originated from an adult woman who had mild COVID-19 (a few samples of this study predate the infection). Cell type and time point are not known. Each CDR3 is given with its conserved first and last residue. Size is stated for part of the rows, as once, few or many counts, or as a class when the clone is expanded.

V gene: TRBV24-1; clone size: NA; CDR3 length: 15; J gene: TRBJ2-5; CDR3 protein: CATSDTRTALETQYF
V gene: TRBV5-1; clone size: NA; CDR3 length: 18; J gene: TRBJ2-1; CDR3 protein: CASSLAELAGGISDEQFF
V gene: TRBV29-1; clone size: NA; CDR3 length: 13; J gene: TRBJ2-1; CDR3 protein: CSVVAASYNEQFF
V gene: TRBV30; clone size: NA; CDR3 length: 16; J gene: TRBJ2-1; CDR3 protein: CAWINPGTGTYNEQFF
V gene: TRBV7-6; clone size: many; CDR3 length: 17; J gene: TRBJ1-3; CDR3 protein: CASSHPGTTSSGNTIYF
V gene: TRBV27; clone size: NA; CDR3 length: 15; J gene: TRBJ2-1; CDR3 protein: CATLQLAGGDMGRFF
V gene: TRBV7-2; clone size: few; CDR3 length: 14; J gene: TRBJ2-5; CDR3 protein: CASRFGTAQETQYF
V gene: TRBV29-1; clone size: few; CDR3 length: 12; J gene: TRBJ1-1; CDR3 protein: CSVEGQGGEAFF
V gene: TRBV7-9; clone size: NA; CDR3 length: 14; J gene: TRBJ2-1; CDR3 protein: CASSPGMRYDEQFF
V gene: TRBV18; clone size: few; CDR3 length: 15; J gene: TRBJ1-1; CDR3 protein: CASSPGSGGNTEAFF
V gene: TRBV5-1; clone size: few; CDR3 length: 15; J gene: TRBJ2-3; CDR3 protein: CASSSGVGSTDTQYF
V gene: TRBV9; clone size: NA; CDR3 length: 16; J gene: TRBJ1-2; CDR3 protein: CASSGDRVLSPRGYTF
V gene: TRBV19; clone size: NA; CDR3 length: 13; J gene: TRBJ1-2; CDR3 protein: CASSIKGDHGYTF
V gene: TRBV19; clone size: few; CDR3 length: 13; J gene: TRBJ2-1; CDR3 protein: CASRPLGPGEQFF
V gene: TRBV19; clone size: few; CDR3 length: 17; J gene: TRBJ2-4; CDR3 protein: CASSLSSSALAKNIQYF
V gene: TRBV6-1; clone size: once; CDR3 length: 15; J gene: TRBJ2-1; CDR3 protein: CASSEQSGVGSEQFF
V gene: TRBV7-2; clone size: NA; CDR3 length: 14; J gene: TRBJ2-1; CDR3 protein: CASSSVPQSNEQFF
V gene: TRBV6-5; clone size: NA; CDR3 length: 15; J gene: TRBJ2-7; CDR3 protein: CASRPRQGGAYEQYF
V gene: TRBV18; clone size: NA; CDR3 length: 16; J gene: TRBJ1-3; CDR3 protein: CASSPKPTSSGNTIYF
V gene: TRBV19; clone size: NA; CDR3 length: 15; J gene: TRBJ2-7; CDR3 protein: CASSSPGQGKYEQYF
V gene: TRBV4-1; clone size: few; CDR3 length: 16; J gene: TRBJ2-5; CDR3 protein: CASSQDRTGRKETQYF
V gene: TRBV6-1; clone size: NA; CDR3 length: 14; J gene: TRBJ2-1; CDR3 protein: CASRGGGLYNEQFF
V gene: TRBV7-2; clone size: NA; CDR3 length: 15; J gene: TRBJ1-5; CDR3 protein: CASSLIRTGTQPQHF
V gene: TRBV20-1; clone size: NA; CDR3 length: 17; J gene: TRBJ2-7; CDR3 protein: CSAAPLTGTPGDYEQYF
V gene: TRBV6-5; clone size: NA; CDR3 length: 15; J gene: TRBJ1-1; CDR3 protein: CASTRSGTPNTEAFF
V gene: TRBV4-1; clone size: NA; CDR3 length: 16; J gene: TRBJ2-1; CDR3 protein: CASSQDNVDFYNEQFF
V gene: TRBV7-3; clone size: few; CDR3 length: 13; J gene: TRBJ1-2; CDR3 protein: CASSSDRTGGYTF
V gene: TRBV15; clone size: NA; CDR3 length: 14; J gene: TRBJ2-3; CDR3 protein: CATSVNLGGYTQYF
V gene: TRBV6-6; clone size: NA; CDR3 length: 18; J gene: TRBJ2-6; CDR3 protein: CASSPSGLAVSGANVLTF
V gene: TRBV2; clone size: NA; CDR3 length: 14; J gene: TRBJ2-7; CDR3 protein: CASSEDPGVYEQYF
V gene: TRBV27; clone size: few; CDR3 length: 18; J gene: TRBJ2-3; CDR3 protein: CASSLGIIAGGTTDTQYF
V gene: TRBV6-2/TRBV6-3; clone size: NA; CDR3 length: 14; J gene: TRBJ1-5; CDR3 protein: CASSGRVVGQPQHF
V gene: TRBV5-6; clone size: NA; CDR3 length: 16; J gene: TRBJ2-1; CDR3 protein: CAGSRGLALSYNEQFF
V gene: TRBV7-6; clone size: once; CDR3 length: 18; J gene: TRBJ2-1; CDR3 protein: CASSSPGDPLLSYNEQFF
V gene: TRBV24-1; clone size: NA; CDR3 length: 15; J gene: TRBJ2-3; CDR3 protein: CATSVGTGIADTQYF
V gene: TRBV7-9; clone size: few; CDR3 length: 17; J gene: TRBJ2-1; CDR3 protein: CASSRPRSGRYYNEQFF
V gene: TRBV9; clone size: few; CDR3 length: 13; J gene: TRBJ1-2; CDR3 protein: CASSVWDRAGYTF
V gene: TRBV7-9; clone size: NA; CDR3 length: 15; J gene: TRBJ2-6; CDR3 protein: CASSPTGSGANVLTF
V gene: TRBV5-6; clone size: NA; CDR3 length: 12; J gene: TRBJ2-1; CDR3 protein: CASSLARVTEFF
V gene: TRBV2; clone size: NA; CDR3 length: 16; J gene: TRBJ2-1; CDR3 protein: CASSEDAAGSYNEQFF
V gene: TRBV2; clone size: once; CDR3 length: 13; J gene: TRBJ1-2; CDR3 protein: CASSVTGLEGYTF
V gene: TRBV7-9; clone size: NA; CDR3 length: 20; J gene: TRBJ2-1; CDR3 protein: CASSSPGLAGILRSYNEQFF
V gene: TRBV7-9; clone size: few; CDR3 length: 12; J gene: TRBJ2-1; CDR3 protein: CASSLGDHEQFF
V gene: TRBV7-2; clone size: NA; CDR3 length: 14; J gene: TRBJ2-7; CDR3 protein: CASRVAGASYEQYF
V gene: TRBV7-6; clone size: NA; CDR3 length: 12; J gene: TRBJ2-7; CDR3 protein: CASSSQDYEQYF
V gene: TRBV10-3; clone size: NA; CDR3 length: 16; J gene: TRBJ2-3; CDR3 protein: CAISPGLAGSTDTQYF
V gene: TRBV24-1; clone size: NA; CDR3 length: 12; J gene: TRBJ1-1; CDR3 protein: CATEGGDTEAFF
V gene: TRBV20-1; clone size: NA; CDR3 length: 12; J gene: TRBJ2-1; CDR3 protein: CSAREVGAGQFF
V gene: TRBV5-4; clone size: few; CDR3 length: 15; J gene: TRBJ2-4; CDR3 protein: CASSLDSLAKNIQYF
V gene: TRBV9; clone size: NA; CDR3 length: 14; J gene: TRBJ2-2; CDR3 protein: CASSVESAGGELFF
V gene: TRBV6-5; clone size: NA; CDR3 length: 16; J gene: TRBJ1-1; CDR3 protein: CASSDRGYGVSTEAFF
V gene: TRBV4-1; clone size: few; CDR3 length: 14; J gene: TRBJ2-7; CDR3 protein: CASSPAALSYEQYF
V gene: TRBV5-1; clone size: many; CDR3 length: 16; J gene: TRBJ1-1; CDR3 protein: CASSLQGRSMNTEAFF
V gene: TRBV5-1; clone size: NA; CDR3 length: 16; J gene: TRBJ2-1; CDR3 protein: CASSNVAGVAYNEQFF
V gene: TRBV19; clone size: NA; CDR3 length: 14; J gene: TRBJ2-3; CDR3 protein: CASRDRGFPDTQYF
V gene: TRBV20-1; clone size: few; CDR3 length: 15; J gene: TRBJ2-5; CDR3 protein: CSALSMDYTQETQYF
V gene: TRBV5-1; clone size: NA; CDR3 length: 16; J gene: TRBJ2-3; CDR3 protein: CASNRLAGGDTDTQYF